Below are 32 T cell receptor beta chains sequenced from a single sample in a study of shared clonotypes between healthy human individuals. Libraries were prepared by immunoSEQ multiplex PCR; TCRdb keeps only in-frame clonotypes and omits some of them. The sample has some 490,000 clones, around 73% seen once. Sequenced material: PBMCs. All receptors derive from a woman in her thirties or forties in good health. Some clones in this sample may be carry-over from other donors' samples.

V and J are TRBV7-8 and TRBJ2-3; D may be TRBD1 or TRBD2 (6 bases each). V lost 5 bases and J lost 8, with 23 bases in between. The CDR3 has 16 amino acids. The germline V gene encodes CDR1 SGHVS and CDR2 FQNEAQ. Here the CDR3 reads CASSPRGGEGGVTQYF. In nucleotides, the CDR3 is TGTGCCAGCAGCCCCCGCGGAGGGGAAGGGGGTGTTACGCAGTATTTT. The variable domain in full, with the rest retrieved from reference TRBV7-8 and TRBJ2-3, is GAGVSQSPRYKVAKRGQDVALRCDPISGHVSLFWYQQALGQGPEFLTYFQNEAQLDKSGLPSDRFFAERPEGSVSTLKIQRTQQEDSAVYLCASSPRGGEGGVTQYFGPGTRLTVL.

This clone was recorded many times. This chain connects TRBV4-2 to TRBJ1-2; D may be TRBD1 (5 bases). V was pared by 0 bases and J by 5 bases, with 13 bases between. CDR3 length: 15 amino acids. The germline V gene encodes CDR1 LGHNA and CDR2 YNFKEQ. In nucleotides, the CDR3 is TGTGCCAGCAGCCAAGATCGGACAATCGTTTATGGCTACACCTTC. Translated: CASSQDRTIVYGYTF.

This rearrangement joins TRBV4-3 to TRBJ1-2; D remains unclear. The V end lost 0 bases, the J end lost 8 bases, and 22 bases lay between the germline ends. CDR3 size: 17 residues. Germline V gene data show CDR1 as LGHNA and CDR2 as YSLEER. The CDR3 reads CASSQDLRGGVVMGYTF. The CDR3, as DNA: TGCGCCAGCAGCCAAGATTTACGTGGAGGTGTAGTGATGGGCTACACCTTC.

The DNA of the CDR3 is TGTGCCAGTAGTAGATCCAGGGGGCGCGGGACTGAAGCTTTCTTT. It codes for CASSRSRGRGTEAFF. V is TRBV19 and J is TRBJ1-1; TRBD1 matches 8 bases. This CDR3 is built from 15 residues. CDR1 is LNHDA, CDR2 SQIVND, per germline (reference sequence). V shed 4 bases, J shed 5 bases, and the junction held 9 bases outside the gene matches.

Worth noting for this clone: Just one base apart from a much larger clone, this may be a read error. The V call is TRBV7-2, the J call TRBJ1-1, with a possible D match to TRBD1 (5 bases). V was clipped by 2 bases and J by 1 base, with 5 bases between them. In germline, CDR1 is SGHTA, CDR2 FQGNSA. The CDR3 runs 13 residues. The CDR3 protein is CASSLTGNTEAFF. In DNA, the CDR3 is TGTGCCAGCAGCTTAACAGGGAACACTGAAGCTTTCTTT.

This clone occurred many times. The V call is TRBV5-4, the J call TRBJ1-2; 9 bases map to TRBD1. The germline CDR1 and CDR2 sequences are SGHNT and YYREEE (reference sequence). The CDR3 has 14 residues. J gave up 3 bases and V 2 bases, and 2 bases lay outside the gene matches. The CDR3 protein is CASSFGDRDYGYTF. CDR3 DNA: TGTGCCAGCAGCTTCGGGGACAGGGACTATGGCTACACCTTC. Full variable domain (outside the CDR3, taken from reference TRBV5-4 and TRBJ1-2): ETGVTQSPTHLIKTRGQQVTLRCSSQSGHNTVSWYQQALGQGPQFIFQYYREEENGRGNFPPRFSGLQFPNYSSELNVNALELDDSALYLCASSFGDRDYGYTFGSGTRLTVV.

This chain uses TRBV7-2 with TRBJ1-2; no clear D. This CDR3 contains 16 residues. Trimming took 1 base from V and 0 from J, leaving 12 bases between them. The germline V gene encodes CDR1 SGHTA and CDR2 FQGNSA. The CDR3 spells CASSLEAMDTNYGYTF. In nucleotides, the CDR3 is TGTGCCAGCAGCTTAGAGGCTATGGATACTAACTATGGCTACACCTTC.

This rearrangement joins TRBV28 to TRBJ1-2; D gene unclear. CDR1 and CDR2 from the germline V gene are MDHEN and SYDVKM. V lost 5 bases and J lost 3, with 10 bases in between. The CDR3 is 13 residues long. In DNA, the CDR3 is TGTGCCAGCAGTCCTGGCCGGGACTATGGCTACACCTTC. It yields the protein CASSPGRDYGYTF.

About this clone: A junction end diverges from the germline sequence, so it may reflect a read error. This rearrangement joins TRBV7-9 to TRBJ2-3, with 8 bases lining up with TRBD2. CDR3 length: 14 residues. CDR1 is SEHNR and CDR2 is FQNEAQ in the germline V gene (reference sequence). The CDR3 loop is CASSQGLEADTQYF. As DNA, the CDR3 is TGCGCCAGCAGCCAGGGACTAGAGGCAGATACGCAGTATTTT.

The chain uses TRBV7-9 and TRBJ1-2, with D hard to call. The germline gives CDR1 SEHNR, CDR2 FQNEAQ (reference sequence). The CDR3 sequence is 16 residues long. The V gene lost 1 base and the J gene lost 0 bases, with 12 bases spanning the gap. The CDR3: CASSLGGGQANYGYTF. The CDR3, as DNA: TGTGCCAGCAGCTTAGGCGGAGGTCAAGCTAACTATGGCTACACCTTC.

CDR3 in DNA: TGTGCCAGCAGTGCAACGTTTGGGACCGGGGAGACCCAGTACTTC. Its protein is CASSATFGTGETQYF. The rearrangement joins TRBV6-1 to TRBJ2-5; D tentatively reads TRBD1 or TRBD2 (5 bases each). The V gene's germline CDR1 is MNHNS and CDR2 SASEGT. The CDR3 consists of 15 residues. Trimming removed 4 bases from V and 5 bases from J, with 17 bases in between.

The rearrangement links TRBV28 to TRBJ1-1, with D possibly matching TRBD1 (5 bases). The CDR3 extends over 14 amino acids. V dropped 1 base and J dropped 8 bases, with 14 bases sitting between them. Germline-derived CDR1 and CDR2 are MDHEN and SYDVKM. CDR3 nucleotides: TGTGCCAGCAGTTTATCGGCAGGGACTTTGGAAGCTTTCTTT. It translates to CASSLSAGTLEAFF.

There are many counts of this clone. V is TRBV29-1 and J is TRBJ1-2; possible D gene TRBD1, 6 bases. The germline V gene has CDR1 SQVTM and CDR2 ANQGSEA. The germline V and J ends were trimmed by 3 bases and 4 bases, with 18 bases remaining between them. The CDR3 consists of 15 residues. As DNA, the CDR3 is TGCAGCGTTGACGTTGCCAGGGGAAGTGGCTATGGCTACACCTTC. Translated, it gives CSVDVARGSGYGYTF. The complete variable domain, with remaining parts taken from reference TRBV29-1 and TRBJ1-2, reads SAVISQKPSRDICQRGTSLTIQCQVDSQVTMMFWYRQQPGQSLTLIATANQGSEATYESGFVIDKFPISRPNLTFSTLTVSNMSPEDSSIYLCSVDVARGSGYGYTFGSGTRLTVV.

The chain couples TRBV11-3 to TRBJ2-3; TRBD2 agrees at 14 bases. Germline V gene sequence: CDR1 SGHNT, CDR2 YENEEA. The ends lost 5 bases at V and 5 bases at J; junction bases unmatched: 6. CDR3 length: 16 amino acids. CDR3 sequence (DNA): TGTGCCAGCAGCCGCGGGACTAGCGGGAGACAAGATACGCAGTATTTT. Protein product: CASSRGTSGRQDTQYF.

This clone was seen ten or more times. The rearrangement links TRBV5-5 to TRBJ1-5, with 8 nucleotides matching TRBD1. Germline V CDR1 and CDR2: SGHKS, YYEKEE (reference sequence). The CDR3 has 15 amino acids. V shed 4 bases, J shed 5 bases, and the junction held 8 bases outside the gene matches. CDR3 sequence: CASSGTGGRDQPQHF. The CDR3 DNA reads as TGTGCCAGCAGCGGAACAGGGGGACGAGATCAGCCCCAGCATTTT.

This clone was seen many times. The V and J genes are TRBV7-2 and TRBJ1-5, with a weak D call TRBD1 (5 bases). V was clipped by 5 bases and J by 7 bases, with 15 bases between them. This CDR3 is built from 14 residues. Germline V lookup: CDR1 SGHTA, CDR2 FQGNSA. The CDR3 DNA reads TGTGCCAGCAGCACGGGGGGGTACAGACAGCCCCAGCATTTT. Translated: CASSTGGYRQPQHF.

This clone showed up just once. The rearrangement joins TRBV20-1 to TRBJ2-7; D gene unclear. This CDR3 region has 11 residues. V lost 2 bases, J lost 7 bases, and 9 bases lay in between. Germline V gene data show CDR1 as DFQATT and CDR2 as SNEGSKA (reference sequence). Here the CDR3 reads CSARRRNEQYF. In nucleotides, the CDR3 is TGCAGTGCTAGACGACGGAATGAGCAGTACTTC.

This clone was detected only a few times. V and J are TRBV4-2 and TRBJ2-2; D tentatively reads TRBD1 or TRBD2 (6 bases each). CDR1 LGHNA and CDR2 YNFKEQ come from the germline V gene. The CDR3 extends over 15 amino acids. Trimming removed 3 bases at V and 4 bases at J, with 12 bases between. The CDR3 protein is CASSHVGGLTGELFF. The DNA of the CDR3 is TGTGCCAGCAGCCACGTTGGGGGGCTCACCGGGGAGCTGTTTTTT.

The genes are TRBV5-1 and TRBJ2-7, with D possibly matching TRBD1 (6 bases). This CDR3 region has 14 residues. Germline V CDR1 and CDR2: SGHRS, YFSETQ. V dropped 0 bases and J dropped 3 bases, with 10 bases sitting between them. In DNA, the CDR3 is TGCGCCAGCAGCTTGGTGGGCAGGGGCTACGAGCAGTACTTC. Amino acids: CASSLVGRGYEQYF.

This clone was observed a handful of times. The V call is TRBV10-3, the J call TRBJ2-1; D may correspond to TRBD1 or TRBD2 (5 bases each). The germline gives CDR1 ENHRY, CDR2 SYGVKD. The V gene lost 10 bases and the J gene lost 5 bases, with 12 bases spanning the gap. CDR3 length equals 12 residues. The chain's CDR3 is CATRDRDNEQFF. The CDR3 nucleotides read TGTGCCACCCGGGACCGTGACAATGAGCAGTTCTTC.

The chain has TRBV5-1 and TRBJ2-2; the match to TRBD2 covers 7 bases. This CDR3 region has 16 residues. With 0 bases clipped from V and 1 base from J, the junction kept 3 bases outside the gene matches. Germline CDR1 SGHRS, CDR2 YFSETQ. The CDR3 here is CASSLEPGGNTGELFF. The CDR3 bases are TGCGCCAGCAGCTTGGAACCGGGAGGGAACACCGGGGAGCTGTTTTTT.

This clone is a singleton in its sample. This chain links TRBV6-6 with TRBJ1-2; 7 bases are a match to TRBD1. This CDR3 is 14 amino acids long. V dropped 7 bases and J dropped 1; count of bases not matched to a gene: 6. Looked up from germline, CDR1 is MNHNY and CDR2 is SVGAGI (reference sequence). The CDR3 region has the DNA TGTGCCAGCACTATGACAGGGATTAACTATGGCTACACCTTC. As protein: CASTMTGINYGYTF.

V is TRBV5-1 and J is TRBJ1-5, with D unclear. Germline values: CDR1 SGHRS, CDR2 YFSETQ. V lost 5 bases and J lost 5, with 11 bases in between. This CDR3 is 13 amino acids long. The CDR3: CASSQVPDQPQHF. CDR3 in DNA: TGCGCCAGCAGTCAGGTTCCTGATCAGCCCCAGCATTTT. Filled out from reference TRBV5-1 and TRBJ1-5, the complete variable domain reads KAGVTQTPRYLIKTRGQQVTLSCSPISGHRSVSWYQQTPGQGLQFLFEYFSETQRNKGNFPGRFSGRQFSNSRSEMNVSTLELGDSALYLCASSQVPDQPQHFGDGTRLSIL.

The V and J genes are TRBV27 and TRBJ2-3, with 12 bases lining up with TRBD2. This CDR3 is 17 amino acids long. The J segment lost 9 bases and the V segment lost 3 bases, leaving 13 bases of the junction unmatched. CDR1 and CDR2 from the germline V gene are MNHEY and SMNVEV (reference sequence). The CDR3 DNA follows: TGTGCCAGCAGTTTGTCTCCGGGACTAGCGGGTCTATGGACGCAGTATTTT. This gives the protein CASSLSPGLAGLWTQYF.

A remark on this clone: A read error may explain this, as a much larger clone is one base away. In the same sample, other DNA sequences code for this CDR3. The chain recombines TRBV10-3 with TRBJ1-1; 8 positions match TRBD1. CDR1 and CDR2 (germline): ENHRY, SYGVKD. The CDR3 spans 14 residues. Here the CDR3 DNA reads TGCGCCATCAGTGGGGACAGGACGAACACTGAAGCTTTCTTT. It translates to CAISGDRTNTEAFF.

The rearrangement uses TRBV5-1 and TRBJ2-1, with 9 positions matching TRBD2. Trimming removed 2 bases from V and 0 bases from J; junction bases left unmatched: 3. There are 16 residues in the CDR3. Germline V gene data show CDR1 as SGHRS and CDR2 as YFSETQ. The chain's CDR3 is CASSLYSGSSYNEQFF. CDR3 bases: TGCGCCAGCAGCTTATATAGCGGGAGCTCCTACAATGAGCAGTTCTTC. Using reference TRBV5-1 and TRBJ2-1 for the parts outside the CDR3, the full variable domain is KAGVTQTPRYLIKTRGQQVTLSCSPISGHRSVSWYQQTPGQGLQFLFEYFSETQRNKGNFPGRFSGRQFSNSRSEMNVSTLELGDSALYLCASSLYSGSSYNEQFFGPGTRLTVL.

This chain uses TRBV6-5 with TRBJ2-5; weak D call: TRBD1 (5 bases). V was trimmed by 6 bases and J by 3 bases, leaving 11 bases between them. Germline V lookup: CDR1 MNHEY, CDR2 SVGAGI. The CDR3 runs 13 residues. CDR3 sequence reads: CASRYTGEETQYF. DNA for the CDR3: TGTGCCAGCAGGTATACAGGTGAAGAGACCCAGTACTTC.

This sequence joins TRBV7-3 and TRBJ2-2; no firm D call. The V end lost 5 bases, the J end lost 3 bases, and 13 bases lay between the germline ends. The CDR3 is 15 amino acids. The germline CDR1 and CDR2 sequences are SGHTA and FQGTGA. The CDR3 is CASSPGRSYTGELFF. The CDR3 DNA is TGTGCCAGCAGCCCAGGACGGTCGTACACCGGGGAGCTGTTTTTT.

J is TRBJ1-5 and V is TRBV28, with D uncertain. Germline CDR1 MDHEN, CDR2 SYDVKM. V was cut by 7 bases and J by 2 bases, with 9 bases left in between. CDR3 length: 13 amino acids. In DNA, the CDR3 is TGTGCCAGCATAAAAACGGGCAATCAGCCCCAGCATTTT. This sequence encodes CASIKTGNQPQHF.

The V call is TRBV6-1, the J call TRBJ2-7, with no clear D. The CDR3 consists of 16 residues. V lost 0 bases to trimming and J lost 6 bases, with 18 bases between them. Germline CDR1 MNHNS, CDR2 SASEGT. CDR3 protein: CASSEAIGWRIPEQYF. The CDR3 DNA is TGTGCCAGCAGTGAAGCGATTGGATGGAGAATTCCCGAGCAGTACTTC.

This chain joins TRBV9 and TRBJ2-1; D is perhaps TRBD1 or TRBD2 (5 bases each). This CDR3 comprises 15 residues. Trimming removed 0 bases from V and 7 bases from J, with 14 bases in between. CDR1 is SGDLS and CDR2 is YYNGEE in the germline V gene. The CDR3 reads CASSVGGMGTNEQFF. The CDR3 DNA sequence: TGTGCCAGCAGCGTAGGGGGTATGGGGACGAATGAGCAGTTCTTC.

This clone appeared many times. This chain joins TRBV27 and TRBJ2-1, with D possibly TRBD2 on 5 matching bases. Looked up from germline, CDR1 is MNHEY and CDR2 is SMNVEV (reference sequence). This CDR3 contains 17 residues. The V end was cut by 4 bases, the J end by 1 base, with 17 bases between. The CDR3 DNA follows: TGTGCCAGCAGTTCCACTCGGGCGCGGGCGTCCTACAATGAGCAGTTCTTC. It yields the protein CASSSTRARASYNEQFF.